This TCR beta chain comes out of a study of CD8+CD57+ T cells in acquired aplastic anemia. The wider study: Average DNA yield from sorted CD4+ and CD8+ cells was approximately 3 ug.

The germline V gene has CDR1 SQVTM and CDR2 ANQGSEA. The length of the CDR3 is 14 residues. V gave up 8 bases and J gave up 9 bases, with 20 bases separating them. Whole-study findings and limits: Patients and controls were found to share roughly 31 CD8+ CDR3 sequences.

Regarding this clonotype: No antigen is known for it.

It was genomic DNA that served as the template for profiling TCR beta VDJ and CDR3. TCRdb reprocessed the reads via MiXCR and lists one record per CDR3 protein. Altogether 120,000 or so distinct CDR3 sequences are present, over 30% being singletons, with the ten largest covering over 2%. Sequencing was done on patients that had shown CD8+CD57+ cell expansion by flow cytometry. The sequence was collected from a human donor with aplastic anemia. The sample comprised sorted CD4+, CD8+, or CD8+CD57+ T cells (not recorded which) from PBMCs. This chain connects TRBV29-1 to TRBJ1-6, with D possibly being TRBD1 (6 bases). The CDR3 coding sequence is TGCAGCCCAAGAGGGGGAGGAAATAGTTCACCCCTCCACTTT. It translates to CSPRGGGNSSPLHF.